The text below deals with one TCR beta chain. The sample originates from a study of long-term antiretroviral therapy in people with HIV. The V gene's germline CDR1 is SGHTA and CDR2 FQGNSA. J was trimmed by 1 base and V by 1 base; bases with no gene match: 13. The CDR3 has 18 residues. Sequencing used immunoSEQ v3.0 at survey level. Using immunoSEQ multiplex PCR, the repertoire was profiled, and TCRdb retains in-frame clones only, with some absent. This repertoire shows about 35,000 clones, 83% found once; its top ten account for 6.2%. The chain uses TRBV7-2 and TRBJ2-7, with TRBD2 matching 7 bases. This receptor was taken from a man between 18 and 35 years old with HIV. Material: unsorted PBMCs, obtained 1 year after starting antiretroviral therapy. CDR3 protein: CASSLESGTWGGSYEQYF. The CDR3 nucleotides are TGTGCCAGCAGCTTAGAAAGCGGGACTTGGGGGGGGTCCTACGAGCAGTACTTC.